One and the same sample provided the 5 T cell receptor beta chains below, sequenced in a study of cytomegalovirus exposure and HLA in healthy donors. Primers: 60 Vbeta forward and 13 Jbeta reverse. The repertoire was sequenced with immunoSEQ multiplex PCR; TCRdb's copy has only in-frame clones and lacks some. The profile covers over 80,000 clones, with roughly four fifths appearing a single time and under 4.5% taken by the ten largest. The sequencing sample was made of PBMCs. These receptors were collected from a man in his forties or fifties in good health and CMV-seronegative.

This chain connects TRBV15 to TRBJ1-4; D remains ambiguous. V was trimmed by 1 base and J by 0 bases, leaving 6 bases between them. CDR3 length equals 15 residues. Germline values: CDR1 LNHNV, CDR2 YYDKDF (reference sequence). The CDR3 DNA reads as TGTGCCACCAGCAGAGGTCCCACAACTAATGAAAAACTGTTTTTT. This codes for CATSRGPTTNEKLFF.

The rearrangement uses TRBV2 and TRBJ2-7; a possible D gene is TRBD2 (5 bases). Trimming took off 4 bases at V and 0 bases at J, with 13 bases between the two ends. Germline CDR1 SNHLY, CDR2 FYNNEI. This CDR3 has 15 residues. The CDR3 sequence is CASSGFRDFSYEQYF. In DNA, the CDR3 is TGTGCCAGCAGTGGTTTTCGGGATTTCTCCTACGAGCAGTACTTC.

This clone showed up just a few times. The V and J genes are TRBV28 and TRBJ1-2; D is ambiguous. Germline V gene data show CDR1 as MDHEN and CDR2 as SYDVKM. The CDR3 contains 13 residues. The V gene lost 3 bases and the J gene lost 11 bases, with 16 bases spanning the gap. CDR3 sequence (DNA): TGTGCCAGCAGTTTCCAGGAATCTATGGCTTACACCTTC. Its translation is CASSFQESMAYTF.

This chain joins TRBV27 and TRBJ2-3, with D tentatively TRBD2 (6 bases). The CDR3 spans 16 residues. The V gene lost 4 bases and the J gene lost 2 bases, with 16 bases spanning the gap. The germline gives CDR1 MNHEY, CDR2 SMNVEV (reference sequence). CDR3 nucleotide sequence: TGTGCCAGCAGTTCGCCTCCGGGACTCAACACAGATACGCAGTATTTT. Residues: CASSSPPGLNTDTQYF.

This sequence joins TRBV25-1 and TRBJ2-2; 10 bases map to TRBD2. The junction had 6 bases not matched to a gene; V was cut back by 2 bases and J by 0 bases. Germline CDR1 and CDR2: MGHDK and SYGVNS. This CDR3 has 18 residues. The CDR3 DNA reads as TGTGCCAGCAGTGAAGGGGCTAGCGGGGGCGCGAACACCGGGGAGCTGTTTTTT. Translating it yields CASSEGASGGANTGELFF.